This is a list of T cell receptor beta chains from one sample in a study of T cells in Graves' hyperthyroidism and ophthalmopathy. Each CDR3 protein gets one entry after TCRdb re-called the multiplex PCR reads with MiXCR. The data contain a few hundred thousand distinct CDR3 sequences, 15% of them singletons. Sequencing was done on a sample of blood. The receptors originated from a woman under 40 with Graves' hyperthyroidism. The CDR3 runs from the conserved cysteine through the conserved F or W. D genes are given only for firm matches. Only some rows state a clone size, as once, few, many or a class for expanded clones.

V: TRBV27; D: TRBD2; size: many; J: TRBJ2-1; CDR3: CASSSLGTSGYNEQFF; DNA: TGTGCCAGCAGTTCCCTCGGGACTAGCGGCTACAATGAGCAGTTCTTC
V: TRBV6-1; D: TRBD1; size: once; J: TRBJ2-7; CDR3: CTSSPDRQSSYEQYF; DNA: TGTACCAGCAGTCCGGACAGGCAAAGCTCCTACGAGCAGTACTTC
V: TRBV18; D: -; size: many; J: TRBJ2-7; CDR3: CASSRDGKTYEQYF; DNA: TGTGCCAGCTCCCGGGACGGAAAAACCTACGAGCAGTACTTC
V: TRBV6-1; D: TRBD2; size: -; J: TRBJ2-2; CDR3: CATSQMASGTGELFF; DNA: TGTGCCACCAGCCAAATGGCTAGCGGCACCGGGGAGCTGTTTTTT
V: TRBV3-1; D: -; size: many; J: TRBJ1-2; CDR3: CASSHHGTRERTSAF; DNA: TGTGCCAGCAGCCACCATGGGACCCGGGAAAGGACATCGGCCTTC
V: TRBV28; D: TRBD2; size: many; J: TRBJ2-5; CDR3: CASSLLLAGQETQYF; DNA: TGTGCCAGCAGTTTACTTTTAGCGGGCCAAGAGACCCAGTACTTC
V: TRBV10-3; D: -; size: -; J: TRBJ1-6; CDR3: CAIRTDPRNSPLHF; DNA: TGTGCCATCAGGACGGATCCCCGAAATTCACCCCTCCACTTT
V: TRBV20-1; D: TRBD1; size: many; J: TRBJ2-3; CDR3: CSANRDRGPTDTQYF; DNA: TGCAGTGCTAACCGGGACAGGGGTCCCACAGATACGCAGTATTTT
V: TRBV10-2; D: TRBD2; size: -; J: TRBJ2-3; CDR3: CASSFSAGEPDTQYF; DNA: TGCGCCAGCAGTTTCTCAGCGGGAGAGCCAGATACGCAGTATTTT
V: TRBV11-2; D: -; size: many; J: TRBJ1-1; CDR3: CASSKAAEAFF; DNA: TGTGCCAGCAGCAAGGCGGCTGAAGCTTTCTTT
V: TRBV18; D: -; size: few; J: TRBJ2-2; CDR3: CASSPLGQRNTGELFF; DNA: TGTGCCAGCTCACCACTGGGGCAGCGGAACACCGGGGAGCTGTTTTTT
V: TRBV28; D: -; size: many; J: TRBJ2-2; CDR3: CASSLGARTANTGELFF; DNA: TGTGCCAGCAGTTTAGGGGCGAGGACAGCGAACACCGGGGAGCTGTTTTTT
V: TRBV12-5; D: -; size: few; J: TRBJ1-6; CDR3: CASGLPRRQGLDSPLHF; DNA: TGTGCTAGTGGTTTGCCCCGGCGGCAGGGGCTGGATTCACCCCTCCACTTT
V: TRBV28; D: -; size: many; J: TRBJ2-7; CDR3: CASSRQYEQYF; DNA: TGTGCCAGCAGTCGACAGTACGAGCAGTACTTC
V: TRBV28; D: -; size: -; J: TRBJ1-4; CDR3: CASSPPDGEKLFF; DNA: TGTGCCAGCTCACCACCGGATGGTGAAAAACTGTTTTTT
V: TRBV5-5; D: -; size: -; J: TRBJ2-1; CDR3: CASSSFGGRGLGGDEQFF; DNA: TGTGCCAGCAGCTCCTTCGGTGGGCGGGGCCTGGGTGGGGATGAGCAGTTCTTC
V: TRBV18; D: -; size: few; J: TRBJ1-5; CDR3: CASSPQATGGQPQHF; DNA: TGTGCCAGCTCACCACAGGCCACGGGGGGTCAGCCCCAGCATTTT
V: TRBV2; D: TRBD2; size: -; J: TRBJ2-3; CDR3: CASNSRPRLAGNTDTQYF; DNA: TGTGCCAGCAATAGCCGCCCCCGACTAGCGGGAAACACAGATACGCAGTATTTT
V: TRBV9; D: TRBD2; size: -; J: TRBJ2-7; CDR3: CASSPSTSTYEQYF; DNA: TGTGCCAGCAGCCCATCGACTAGCACCTACGAGCAGTACTTC
V: TRBV20-1; D: TRBD2; size: many; J: TRBJ2-1; CDR3: CSAREGLAQTYNEQFF; DNA: TGCAGTGCTAGAGAGGGACTAGCGCAAACCTACAATGAGCAGTTCTTC